There are a few counts of the clone carrying this TCR beta chain. Its specificity is not known. The record originates from a study of response to subunit inactivated influenza vaccine. General study findings and limits: The authors put forward the suggestion that each seasonal influenza vaccination may bring in only a limited number of new T cells.

CDR3 length: 16 amino acids. Germline V lookup: CDR1 LNHNV, CDR2 YYDKDF (reference sequence). The V and J ends lost 1 base and 4 bases, in that order; junction bases with no gene match: 2. TCRdb reprocessed the RT-PCR reads with MiXCR, giving one entry per CDR3 protein. Of under 550,000 distinct CDR3 sequences in the sample, approximately 7.3% were seen once. The sequencing here drew on PBMCs from blood, taken 23 to 25 months after vaccination. This TCR was sampled from a man aged 50-75 years who received an inactivated influenza vaccine. The chain employs TRBV15 and TRBJ2-3; 13 positions agree with TRBD2. The CDR3 region is CATSRGTSGRSDTQYF. Written as DNA, the CDR3 is TGTGCCACCAGCAGAGGGACTAGCGGGAGATCAGATACGCAGTATTTT.